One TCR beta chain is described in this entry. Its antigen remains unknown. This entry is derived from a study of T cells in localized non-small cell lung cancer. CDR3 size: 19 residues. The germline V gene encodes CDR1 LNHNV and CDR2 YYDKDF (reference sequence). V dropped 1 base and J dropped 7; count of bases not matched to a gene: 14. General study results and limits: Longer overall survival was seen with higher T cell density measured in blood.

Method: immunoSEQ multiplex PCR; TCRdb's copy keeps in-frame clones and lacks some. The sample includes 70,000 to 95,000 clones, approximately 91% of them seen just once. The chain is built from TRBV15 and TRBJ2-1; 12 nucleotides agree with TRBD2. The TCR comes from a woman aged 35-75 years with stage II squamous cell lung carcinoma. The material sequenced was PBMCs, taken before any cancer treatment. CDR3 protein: CATSRAGLAGWNTRNEQFF. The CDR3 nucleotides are TGTGCCACCAGCAGAGCTGGACTAGCGGGGTGGAACACACGGAATGAGCAGTTCTTC.